A selection of T cell receptor beta chains follows, all from one sample in a study of CD8 T cells in ankylosing spondylitis. TCRdb analysed the 5' RACE reads with MiXCR anew, one entry per CDR3 protein. The sample gives around 250,000 distinct CDR3 sequences, approximately 30% of which show up once; roughly 4% is in the top ten. Sequenced sample: blood, either unsorted or a sorted T cell fraction (not recorded which). All receptors derive from a male donor with ankylosing spondylitis or in good health (not recorded which). Both conserved end residues are part of each CDR3. D genes are given only for firm matches. The size field is filled for only some rows; it gives once, few, many or a size class.

-,TRBV5-1,14,-,TRBJ2-1,TGCGCCAGCAGCTTGATAGGATTGGGAGCTGAGCAGTTCTTC,CASSLIGLGAEQFF
-,TRBV29-1,13,-,TRBJ2-2,TGCAGCGTTGATCAGGGGGGTGACGGGGAGCTGTTTTTT,CSVDQGGDGELFF
-,TRBV20-1,11,-,TRBJ2-5,TGCAGTGCTTCGCCCTATGAGACCCAGTACTTC,CSASPYETQYF
few,TRBV6-1,13,-,TRBJ1-2,TGTGCCAGCACTAAAAGTCTAAACTATGGCTACACCTTC,CASTKSLNYGYTF
-,TRBV7-2,14,TRBD2,TRBJ2-3,TGTGCCAGCTGTAGCGGGGGGACGCGGGATACGCAGTATTTT,CASCSGGTRDTQYF
few,TRBV20-1,14,TRBD1,TRBJ2-7,TGCAGTGCTCGAGACAGGGGGTCAACGGGGGAGCAGTACTTC,CSARDRGSTGEQYF
few,TRBV6-1,16,TRBD1,TRBJ2-5,TGTGCCAGCAGCCACCGACGAGAGGGGGCGGGAGAGACCCAGTACTTC,CASSHRREGAGETQYF
few,TRBV4-2,17,-,TRBJ2-2,TGTGCCAGCAGCCAAGCCCGTAGCGGATTGTTCACCGGGGAGCTGTTTTTT,CASSQARSGLFTGELFF
-,TRBV5-1,15,TRBD2,TRBJ2-3,TGCGCCAGCAGCCGCGGGGCTAGCGGTGCAGATACGCAGTATTTT,CASSRGASGADTQYF
-,TRBV2,14,-,TRBJ2-7,TGTGCCAGCAGTGAAATGGCAACCACCTACGAGCAGTACTTC,CASSEMATTYEQYF
-,TRBV6-5,15,TRBD2,TRBJ2-7,TGTGCCAGCAGTTACGAGCGGGGGACCTCCTACGAGCAGTACTTC,CASSYERGTSYEQYF
few,TRBV20-1,15,TRBD2,TRBJ2-1,TGCAGTGCCAGGCGGGTAGCGGGAACCTACAATGAGCAGTTCTTC,CSARRVAGTYNEQFF
few,TRBV27,15,-,TRBJ2-7,TGTGCCAGCAGCCCCAGGGGCCTCCCTTCCTACGAGCAGTACTTC,CASSPRGLPSYEQYF
-,TRBV20-1,16,-,TRBJ2-5,TGCAGTGCTAGAGGGGGCCTACTATCTGCCAAAGAGACCCAGTACTTC,CSARGGLLSAKETQYF
many,TRBV29-1,12,-,TRBJ1-2,TGCAGCGTTGATTTCGGGAACTATGGCTACACCTTC,CSVDFGNYGYTF
-,TRBV20-1,19,TRBD2,TRBJ2-3,TGCAGTGCTAGGGGTTTTGGGACTAGCGGGGGGGATAGCACAGATACGCAGTATTTT,CSARGFGTSGGDSTDTQYF
-,TRBV10-3,16,TRBD1,TRBJ2-7,TGTGCCATCAGTGAGTCGGGACAGGGTAAAACCTACGAGCAGTACTTC,CAISESGQGKTYEQYF
-,TRBV12-3/TRBV12-4,11,-,TRBJ1-2,TGTGCCAGCAGTTGGGGGGATGGCTACACCTTC,CASSWGDGYTF
-,TRBV5-1,12,-,TRBJ2-2,TGCGCCAGCAGCTTGAGCGACGGGGAGCTGTTTTTT,CASSLSDGELFF
few,TRBV6-1,14,TRBD2,TRBJ2-7,TGTGCCAGCAGAGGGCTAGCGGGGGTTCACGAGCAGTACTTC,CASRGLAGVHEQYF
few,TRBV29-1,14,-,TRBJ1-1,TGCAGCACCGGAGGGGGACAAATGTGGACTGAAGCTTTCTTT,CSTGGGQMWTEAFF
once,TRBV20-1,13,TRBD2,TRBJ2-7,TGCAGTGCTTCCGGGACTAGCGCCTACGAGCAGTACTTC,CSASGTSAYEQYF
-,TRBV24-1,17,TRBD2,TRBJ2-1,TGTGCCACCAGTGTTTCACTAGCGGGGGACTCCTACAATGAGCAGTTCTTC,CATSVSLAGDSYNEQFF
-,TRBV5-5,12,-,TRBJ2-2,TGTGCCAGCAGCTTGGCCACCGGGGAGCTGTTTTTT,CASSLATGELFF
-,TRBV12-3/TRBV12-4,15,-,TRBJ2-7,TGTGCCAGCAGTTTAGCCTCCAGGATGGCCTACGAGCAGTACTTC,CASSLASRMAYEQYF
few,TRBV29-1,13,TRBD1,TRBJ2-3,TGCAGCGCTCGACAGGGGGGCGCAGATACGCAGTATTTT,CSARQGGADTQYF
-,TRBV27,14,-,TRBJ2-5,TGTGCCAGCAGCGAGGCCGGGACAAAAGAGACCCAGTACTTC,CASSEAGTKETQYF
few,TRBV12-3/TRBV12-4,16,TRBD2,TRBJ2-7,TGTGCCAGCAGTTTAGACGAGAGCGGGATCATCTACGAGCAGTACTTC,CASSLDESGIIYEQYF
-,TRBV5-1,13,-,TRBJ2-3,TGCGCCAGCACTCCAGGGGGCACAGATACGCAGTATTTT,CASTPGGTDTQYF
-,TRBV2,13,-,TRBJ1-2,TGTGCCAGCAGTGAAGTTACAGATAATGGCTACACCTTC,CASSEVTDNGYTF
-,TRBV12-3/TRBV12-4,13,-,TRBJ2-7,TGTGCCAGCAGTTTCGGGGGGCAGGACGAGCAGTACTTC,CASSFGGQDEQYF
-,TRBV6-1,18,-,TRBJ2-3,TGTGCCAGCAGTGAGGTTATCGGGGCCGAGTGGAGCACAGATACGCAGTATTTT,CASSEVIGAEWSTDTQYF
-,TRBV20-1,14,-,TRBJ1-3,TGCAGTGCTAGGCAGAGACAGGTCGGAAACACCATATATTTT,CSARQRQVGNTIYF
-,TRBV10-3,15,TRBD1,TRBJ2-1,TGTGCCATCAGTGAAGACAGGGGGGCCCTTAATGAGCAGTTCTTC,CAISEDRGALNEQFF
once,TRBV5-6,15,-,TRBJ2-3,TGTGCCAGCAGCTTGGGGCCACAAAGCACAGATACGCAGTATTTT,CASSLGPQSTDTQYF
-,TRBV7-9,15,TRBD1,TRBJ2-3,TGTGCCAGCAGCATAAGGACAGGGGACACAGATACGCAGTATTTT,CASSIRTGDTDTQYF
few,TRBV5-4,16,-,TRBJ1-4,TGTGCCAGCAGCCTTTGGGACAATCCAACTAATGAAAAACTGTTTTTT,CASSLWDNPTNEKLFF
-,TRBV18,15,-,TRBJ2-7,TGTGCCAGCTCACCAGCTCAGAAGGGGCTCTACGAGCAGTACTTC,CASSPAQKGLYEQYF
-,TRBV4-2,16,-,TRBJ2-2,TGTGCCAGCAGCCAAGGAGGGGCCGGTCGCGACGGGGAGCTGTTTTTT,CASSQGGAGRDGELFF
many,TRBV20-1,12,TRBD1,TRBJ1-2,TGCAGTGCTAGTCGAGGGGGCGATGGCTACACCTTC,CSASRGGDGYTF
few,TRBV27,11,-,TRBJ2-2,TGTGCCAGCATGGAGGCCGGGGAGCTGTTTTTT,CASMEAGELFF
few,TRBV12-3/TRBV12-4,16,-,TRBJ2-5,TGTGCCAGCAGTTTAATCAGGGCAGGGGGGAGGAAGACCCAGTACTTC,CASSLIRAGGRKTQYF